These 28 T cell receptor beta chains originate from one sample sequenced in a study of OX40 agonist ivuxolimab in advanced cancers. The protocol was immunoSEQ multiplex PCR, while the TCRdb copy is restricted to in-frame clones and leaves out a portion. The sample holds about 84,000 clones, around nine tenths seen once. The sequencing here drew on CD4+ or CD8+ T cells sorted from blood, taken in a trial of the OX40 agonist ivuxolimab. All receptors come from an adult with an advanced solid tumor such as melanoma, head and neck, liver or kidney cancer.

The chain combines TRBV18 with TRBJ2-2; D gene ambiguous. CDR1 and CDR2 (germline): KGHSH, LQKENI. This CDR3 is built from 14 residues. V lost 5 bases, J lost 5 bases, and 12 bases lay in between. This chain's CDR3 is CASSEAYSTGELFF. CDR3 in DNA: TGTGCCAGCTCAGAGGCCTATTCGACCGGGGAGCTGTTTTTT.

The chain carries TRBV6-6 and TRBJ2-3, with D unresolved. This CDR3 comprises 12 residues. The ends were cut back, 6 bases at V and 5 bases at J, with 9 bases in the middle. Germline CDR1 and CDR2: MNHNY and SVGAGI (reference sequence). Here the CDR3 reads CASRQAGDTQYF. The CDR3 region has the DNA TGTGCCAGCAGGCAAGCTGGAGATACGCAGTATTTT.

The chain carries TRBV29-1 and TRBJ2-7, with D possibly matching TRBD1 (6 bases). V was pared by 1 base and J by 3 bases, with 7 bases between. Germline V gives CDR1 SQVTM, CDR2 ANQGSEA. The CDR3 length is 12 residues. In nucleotides, the CDR3 is TGCAGCGTTGAAGCGACAGGCTACGAGCAGTACTTC. Protein product: CSVEATGYEQYF.

The chain joins TRBV5-1 to TRBJ2-3; D might be TRBD2 (5 bases). V lost 0 bases, J lost 0 bases, and 11 bases lay in between. This CDR3 is built from 16 residues. The germline V gene has CDR1 SGHRS and CDR2 YFSETQ. CDR3: CASSLEAATSTDTQYF. Written as DNA, the CDR3 is TGCGCCAGCAGCTTGGAAGCGGCCACTAGCACAGATACGCAGTATTTT.

V is TRBV11-2 and J is TRBJ2-5; 12 nucleotides match TRBD2. The CDR3 is 15 amino acids. The germline V gene encodes CDR1 SGHAT and CDR2 FQNNGV. Trimming cost V 3 bases and J 4 bases; bases outside gene matches: 3. The DNA of the CDR3 is TGTGCCAGCAGCTTCGGACTAGCGGGACTAGAGACCCAGTACTTC. Protein sequence: CASSFGLAGLETQYF.

Regarding this clone: Additional DNA sequences in this sample encode the identical CDR3. The V gene is TRBV28, the J gene TRBJ2-3; D not certain. Deletions cut 6 bases from V and 6 bases from J, with 7 bases between. Germline lookup yields CDR1 MDHEN and CDR2 SYDVKM. The CDR3 loop spans 11 amino acids. The DNA of the CDR3 is TGTGCCAGCAGCGGGCGCGATACGCAGTATTTT. Its translation: CASSGRDTQYF.

Worth noting for this clone: Mismatch with germline at one junction end may stem from a read error. The chain combines TRBV6-6 with TRBJ2-7, with D perhaps TRBD1 (5 bases). CDR3 length equals 12 residues. Germline-derived CDR1 and CDR2 are MNHNY and SVGAGI (reference sequence). The chain's CDR3 is CASSYGAGPGDF. The DNA of the CDR3 is TGTGCCAGCAGTTACGGGGCAGGACCCGGCGACTTC.

The chain links TRBV28 to TRBJ1-1, with a tentative D call TRBD1 (6 bases). Trimming took off 6 bases at V and 4 bases at J, with 15 bases between the two ends. The CDR3 runs to 14 residues. Per the germline V gene, CDR1 is MDHEN and CDR2 is SYDVKM. The CDR3, as DNA: TGTGCCAGCAGCCGGGGGGGCACTCCCACTGAAGCTTTCTTT. Translation: CASSRGGTPTEAFF.

The chain couples TRBV28 to TRBJ1-1; a possible D gene is TRBD1 (6 bases). Germline V lookup: CDR1 MDHEN, CDR2 SYDVKM. The CDR3 is 15 amino acids. The V end lost 7 bases, the J end lost 4 bases, and 19 bases lay between the germline ends. The DNA for the CDR3 is TGTGCCAGCATCGCCGGGGGACTGGGGGCCACTGAAGCTTTCTTT. Translation: CASIAGGLGATEAFF.

The chain recombines TRBV2 with TRBJ2-5, with TRBD2 matching 8 bases. Looked up from germline, CDR1 is SNHLY and CDR2 is FYNNEI. Germline trimming cut 6 bases from V and 1 base from J; bases unmatched to any gene: 7. This CDR3 comprises 15 residues. The CDR3 region is CASSFIGTSQETQYF. CDR3 nucleotides: TGTGCCAGCAGCTTTATAGGGACTAGCCAAGAGACCCAGTACTTC. Using reference TRBV2 and TRBJ2-5 for the parts outside the CDR3, the full variable domain is EPEVTQTPSHQVTQMGQEVILRCVPISNHLYFYWYRQILGQKVEFLVSFYNNEISEKSEIFDDQFSVERPDGSNFTLKIRSTKLEDSAMYFCASSFIGTSQETQYFGPGTRLLVL.

The genes are TRBV2 and TRBJ1-2, with TRBD1 matching over 7 bases. Trimming took 5 bases from V and 2 from J; bases not matched to a gene: 8. The length of the CDR3 is 15 residues. Germline values: CDR1 SNHLY, CDR2 FYNNEI. The CDR3 DNA is TGTGCCAGCAGTATGCGGGACAGCCAGAACTATGGCTACACCTTC. This translates into CASSMRDSQNYGYTF. Drawing the rest from reference TRBV2 and TRBJ1-2, the complete variable domain is EPEVTQTPSHQVTQMGQEVILRCVPISNHLYFYWYRQILGQKVEFLVSFYNNEISEKSEIFDDQFSVERPDGSNFTLKIRSTKLEDSAMYFCASSMRDSQNYGYTFGSGTRLTVV.

V usage is TRBV27 and J usage is TRBJ1-1; D is unclear. The CDR3 is 13 residues long. With 3 bases removed from V and 1 base from J, the gap between germline ends came to 6 bases. Germline V gives CDR1 MNHEY, CDR2 SMNVEV (reference sequence). This chain's CDR3 is CASSLEGNTEAFF. In DNA, the CDR3 is TGTGCCAGCAGTTTGGAGGGGAACACTGAAGCTTTCTTT.

The genes are TRBV30 and TRBJ2-7; 8 bases align to TRBD2. CDR3 length: 15 residues. CDR1 and CDR2 (germline): GTSNPN, SVGIG (reference sequence). V was pared by 3 bases and J by 1 base, with 8 bases of the junction left unmatched. This CDR3 reads CAWRPLSGRSYEQYF. DNA for the CDR3: TGTGCCTGGAGACCCCTGAGCGGGAGATCCTACGAGCAGTACTTC.

The chain has TRBV9 and TRBJ2-3; no firm D call. The V gene lost 5 bases and the J gene lost 3 bases, with 22 bases spanning the gap. The CDR3 has 17 amino acids. Germline values: CDR1 SGDLS, CDR2 YYNGEE. CDR3 coding DNA: TGTGCCAGCAGTCGGTCTCGTCGTGGCCGAGGTACAGATACGCAGTATTTT. This gives the protein CASSRSRRGRGTDTQYF.

The rearrangement joins TRBV12-5 to TRBJ2-5, with D perhaps given as TRBD1 or TRBD2 (5 bases each). The CDR3 loop spans 15 amino acids. The germline CDR1 and CDR2 sequences are LGHNT and FRNRAP. The ends were cut back, 6 bases at V and 3 bases at J, with 17 bases in the middle. The DNA of the CDR3 is TGTGCTAGTGGCACAACGTCGGGACCTGAAGAGACCCAGTACTTC. It encodes CASGTTSGPEETQYF.

This chain connects TRBV6-5 to TRBJ2-5; the match to TRBD1 covers 7 bases. CDR1 and CDR2 (germline): MNHEY, SVGAGI. The CDR3 has 15 residues. Trimming removed 5 bases from V and 1 base from J; junction bases left unmatched: 7. The CDR3 DNA is TGTGCCAGCAGTCCTGAAGGGGGCGGCCAAGAGACCCAGTACTTC. Translating it yields CASSPEGGGQETQYF.

The chain combines TRBV14 with TRBJ2-7; D remains unclear. Germline-derived CDR1 and CDR2 are SGHDN and FVKESK. The CDR3 has 13 amino acids. Trimming cost V 4 bases and J 0 bases, with 7 bases left between them. CDR3 nucleotide sequence: TGTGCCAGCAGCCCTAGGACCTCCTACGAGCAGTACTTC. The encoded protein is CASSPRTSYEQYF.

This clone was picked up a small number of times. The J gene is TRBJ2-2, the V gene TRBV5-1; TRBD2 is a possible D gene (6 bases). This CDR3 comprises 17 residues. CDR1 SGHRS and CDR2 YFSETQ come from the germline V gene. Trimming shortened V by 0 bases and J by 2 bases, and 14 bases separated the two germline ends. Here the CDR3 reads CASSLAAASANTGELFF. As DNA, the CDR3 is TGCGCCAGCAGCTTGGCGGCGGCTAGCGCTAACACCGGGGAGCTGTTTTTT.

The V and J genes are TRBV5-1 and TRBJ2-7; TRBD2 matches 8 bases. The CDR3 sequence is 14 residues long. V lost 0 bases, J lost 5 bases, and 4 bases stayed unmatched. Germline V gene sequence: CDR1 SGHRS, CDR2 YFSETQ. CDR3 sequence (DNA): TGCGCCAGCAGCTTGGATCCAGCGGGAGACGAGCAGTACTTC. Its translation is CASSLDPAGDEQYF.

V usage is TRBV7-9 and J usage is TRBJ2-1; 10 positions match TRBD1. V was clipped by 5 bases and J by 8 bases; unmatched bases: 9. This CDR3 spans 15 amino acids. Looked up from germline, CDR1 is SEHNR and CDR2 is FQNEAQ (reference sequence). The CDR3, as DNA: TGTGCCAGCAGCCTAGACAGGGGGCGCAGGGATGAGCAGTTCTTC. Protein product: CASSLDRGRRDEQFF.

The gene calls are TRBV10-3 and TRBJ1-6, with D unresolved. The CDR3 sequence is 15 residues long. The ends were cut back, 3 bases at V and 6 bases at J, with 12 bases in the middle. The germline V gene encodes CDR1 ENHRY and CDR2 SYGVKD. The CDR3 protein is CAISDFVTANSPLHF. CDR3 DNA sequence: TGTGCCATCAGTGATTTTGTAACAGCTAATTCACCCCTCCACTTT.

This chain links TRBV21-1 with TRBJ2-7. TRBV21-1 is assigned pseudogene status. The CDR3 is made up of 15 amino acids. The CDR3 here is CASSKKGNSTYEQYF. The DNA of the CDR3 is TGTGCCAGCAGCAAAAAGGGTAACTCAACCTACGAGCAGTACTTC.

A single count supports this clone. V usage is TRBV10-3 and J usage is TRBJ1-2; tentative D call: TRBD1 (6 bases). The CDR3 totals 14 residues. Looked up from germline, CDR1 is ENHRY and CDR2 is SYGVKD. Trimming pared 3 bases from V and 2 bases from J, leaving 10 bases between. The DNA for the CDR3 is TGTGCCATCAGTGACCTACAGGGAAACTATGGCTACACCTTC. Protein: CAISDLQGNYGYTF.

This chain uses TRBV5-4 with TRBJ2-2; no clear D. V lost 7 bases, J lost 4 bases, and 11 bases lay in between. This CDR3 is 13 amino acids long. Germline V lookup: CDR1 SGHNT, CDR2 YYREEE (reference sequence). CDR3 nucleotides: TGTGCCAGCTCGGCCGTGGCCACCGGGGAGCTGTTTTTT. Translating gives CASSAVATGELFF.

CDR3 coding DNA: TGCGCCAGCAGCCAAGCGTACTACTACGAGCAGTACTTC. The encoded protein is CASSQAYYYEQYF. V usage is TRBV4-1 and J usage is TRBJ2-7; D unclear. V lost 1 base and J 3 bases, leaving 7 bases between the germline ends. The CDR3 runs 13 residues. Germline V gene lookup returns CDR1 MGHRA and CDR2 YSYEKL.

This clone was seen a single time. This chain uses TRBV25-1 with TRBJ2-5; 9 bases map to TRBD1. The V gene's germline CDR1 is MGHDK and CDR2 SYGVNS. The CDR3 has 16 residues. V shed 5 bases, J shed 0 bases, and the junction held 7 bases outside the gene matches. The CDR3 region is CASSKGGQGYQETQYF. CDR3 DNA sequence: TGTGCCAGCAGTAAAGGAGGACAGGGGTACCAAGAGACCCAGTACTTC. Using reference TRBV25-1 and TRBJ2-5 for the parts outside the CDR3, the full variable domain is EADIYQTPRYLVIGTGKKITLECSQTMGHDKMYWYQQDPGMELHLIHYSYGVNSTEKGDLSSESTVSRIRTEHFPLTLESARPSHTSQYLCASSKGGQGYQETQYFGPGTRLLVL.

The chain has TRBV5-6 and TRBJ2-6, with D uncertain. This CDR3 has 17 amino acids. V was trimmed by 0 bases and J by 1 base, leaving 11 bases between them. CDR1 and CDR2 (germline): SGHDT, YYEEEE. The CDR3 is CASSLEGWESGANVLTF. The CDR3 nucleotides read TGTGCCAGCAGCTTGGAGGGCTGGGAATCTGGGGCCAACGTCCTGACTTTC.

The rearrangement joins TRBV29-1 to TRBJ2-5; D is possibly TRBD2 (6 bases). CDR3 length: 13 amino acids. The germline V gene encodes CDR1 SQVTM and CDR2 ANQGSEA. The CDR3 reads CSYSRGIEETQYF. The CDR3 bases are TGCAGTTACTCACGGGGGATAGAAGAGACCCAGTACTTC.